The present T cell receptor (beta chain) was sequenced within a study of T cells after yellow fever vaccination. In its sample, this clonotype was seen many times. Its target is unknown. Overall study results and limits: Secondary responses were weaker yet peaked faster, day 5 versus 15. Detected again after the booster were most primary-vaccination clones, at about 96% CD4 and approximately 85% CD8. The study noted that FACS-sorted repertoires could contain abundant clonotypes contaminating from the bulk population.

The J segment lost 5 bases and the V segment lost 6 bases, leaving 12 bases of the junction unmatched. This CDR3 region has 16 residues. CDR1 SGHRS and CDR2 YFSETQ come from the germline V gene. UMIs and a universal primer site were added when TCR cDNA was made by 5'RACE template switching. A single record per CDR3 protein comes from TCRdb applying MiXCR to the 5' RACE reads. This sample has around 310,000 distinct CDR3 sequences, with around 4% found just once. The receptor was isolated from a man aged 18 to 35 who received the YFV17D yellow fever vaccine. The sequencing here drew on PBMCs, taken on the day of the yellow fever booster vaccination. The chain is built from TRBV5-1 and TRBJ2-3; 10 nucleotides agree with TRBD2. The chain's CDR3 is CASTGWASGGEDTQYF. The CDR3 region has the DNA TGCGCCAGCACGGGTTGGGCTAGCGGGGGTGAAGATACGCAGTATTTT.